Below are 32 T cell receptor beta chains sequenced from a single sample in a study of blood T cell repertoires in COVID-19. Generated by immunoSEQ multiplex PCR, the TCRdb table keeps only in-frame clones and is missing some. The sample shows roughly 95,000 clones, approximately 82% of them seen only once. Sequences were obtained from peripheral blood. These receptor sequences come from a man aged 50 to 60 with active or convalescent COVID-19.

The CDR3 region is CSVVTGVIDNEQFF. The DNA for the CDR3 is TGCAGCGTCGTCACAGGGGTGATTGACAATGAGCAGTTCTTC. V usage is TRBV29-1 and J usage is TRBJ2-1; TRBD1 agrees at 7 bases. The CDR3 is made up of 14 amino acids. From germline, CDR1 is SQVTM and CDR2 ANQGSEA. J was trimmed by 5 bases and V by 6 bases; bases with no gene match: 10.

The rearrangement uses TRBV25-1 and TRBJ1-2, with D unresolved. V lost 2 bases, J lost 2 bases, and 9 bases lay in between. The CDR3 runs to 14 residues. CDR1 is MGHDK and CDR2 is SYGVNS in the germline V gene. The CDR3 sequence: CASSEAGKNYGYTF. As DNA, the CDR3 is TGTGCCAGCAGTGAAGCCGGGAAAAACTATGGCTACACCTTC.

The rearrangement joins TRBV12-2 to TRBJ1-2; the D segment call TRBD1 is taken from the table without a DNA check. TRBV12-2 represents a pseudogene. This CDR3 comprises 13 residues. The CDR3 loop reads CASRLIYRNCYTF. The CDR3 coding sequence is TGTGCAAGTCGCTTAATTTACAGGAACTGCTACACCTTC.

The genes are TRBV30 and TRBJ1-3, with a tentative D call TRBD1 (6 bases). With 2 bases removed from V and 0 bases from J, the gap between germline ends came to 11 bases. Germline V gives CDR1 GTSNPN, CDR2 SVGIG (reference sequence). The CDR3 has 15 residues. In DNA form, the CDR3 reads TGTGCCTGGAGTTGGACGGACAGCTCTGGAAACACCATATATTTT. Its protein is CAWSWTDSSGNTIYF.

The V call is TRBV5-6, the J call TRBJ2-7; 8 bases match TRBD1. The CDR3 has 14 residues. V lost 4 bases and J lost 6; bases outside the gene matches: 9. Germline V gene sequence: CDR1 SGHDT, CDR2 YYEEEE. CDR3 sequence: CASSQTQGAGEQYV. CDR3 sequence (DNA): TGTGCCAGCAGCCAGACTCAGGGGGCTGGCGAGCAGTACGTC.

Concerning this clone: The same CDR3 also results from other DNA sequences found in this sample. The chain uses TRBV6-2 or TRBV6-3 and TRBJ1-5; D is possibly TRBD1 (5 bases). This CDR3 spans 15 amino acids. Deletions cut 0 bases from V and 3 bases from J, with 9 bases between. Germline lookup yields CDR1 MNHEY and CDR2 SVGEGT. CDR3 protein: CASSYSGGLNQPQHF. The CDR3, as DNA: TGTGCCAGCAGTTACTCGGGGGGACTCAATCAGCCCCAGCATTTT.

The chain employs TRBV4-3 and TRBJ2-7, with 9 nucleotides matching TRBD1. The germline V gene has CDR1 LGHNA and CDR2 YSLEER. CDR3 length: 14 amino acids. V dropped 3 bases and J dropped 0; count of bases not matched to a gene: 0. The CDR3 DNA follows: TGCGCCAGCAGCCAGACAGGGGGCTCCTACGAGCAGTACTTC. It specifies CASSQTGGSYEQYF.

The rearrangement uses TRBV19 and TRBJ1-5; D not resolved. The germline CDR1 and CDR2 sequences are LNHDA and SQIVND (reference sequence). This CDR3 region has 12 residues. The ends were cut back, 6 bases at V and 4 bases at J, with 7 bases in the middle. The CDR3 DNA is TGTGCCAGTAGCGGAGATAATCAGCCCCAGCATTTT. Translation gives CASSGDNQPQHF.

The V and J genes are TRBV2 and TRBJ2-5; possibly TRBD1 for D (6 bases). Trimming pared 9 bases from V and 5 bases from J, leaving 16 bases between. The CDR3 has 13 amino acids. Germline CDR1 is SNHLY and CDR2 is FYNNEI. The CDR3 is CARGILRGETQYF. CDR3 DNA: TGTGCCAGAGGGATCCTGAGGGGGGAGACCCAGTACTTC.

The chain combines TRBV9 with TRBJ1-4; a possible D gene is TRBD1 (5 bases). Germline V CDR1 and CDR2: SGDLS, YYNGEE. This CDR3 spans 15 amino acids. V shed 0 bases and J shed 5 bases, with 11 bases lying between them. CDR3 DNA sequence: TGTGCCAGCAGCGTAGGGGAACAGGCGAATGAAAAACTGTTTTTT. The encoded protein is CASSVGEQANEKLFF.

CDR3 DNA sequence: TGTGCCAGCAGCTCAGGACAGGGTGCTGGGGAGCAGTACTTC. Translated: CASSSGQGAGEQYF. The chain has TRBV5-4 and TRBJ2-7, with 8 bases fitting TRBD1. The CDR3 totals 14 residues. The junction had 9 bases not matched to a gene; V was cut back by 3 bases and J by 7 bases. Germline assignment: CDR1 SGHNT and CDR2 YYREEE (reference sequence).

This clone was picked up a small number of times. The chain uses TRBV19 and TRBJ2-7, with 12 bases that match TRBD2. The trim removed 1 base at V and 2 bases at J, leaving 6 bases unmatched. CDR1 is LNHDA, CDR2 SQIVND, per germline (reference sequence). The CDR3 is 17 amino acids. The CDR3 reads CASSIAGTSGQPYEQYF. The CDR3, as DNA: TGTGCCAGTAGTATAGCCGGGACTAGCGGGCAACCCTACGAGCAGTACTTC.

V usage is TRBV28 and J usage is TRBJ1-5, with TRBD1 as a possible D gene (5 bases). The CDR3 runs 14 residues. The germline V gene has CDR1 MDHEN and CDR2 SYDVKM. The ends were cut back, 2 bases at V and 9 bases at J, with 14 bases in the middle. CDR3 amino acids: CASSLLQAPGPQHF. The CDR3 nucleotides read TGTGCCAGCAGTTTACTACAGGCCCCCGGGCCCCAGCATTTT. Full variable domain (missing parts from reference TRBV28 and TRBJ1-5): DVKVTQSSRYLVKRTGEKVFLECVQDMDHENMFWYRQDPGLGLRLIYFSYDVKMKEKGDIPEGYSVSREKKERFSLILESASTNQTSMYLCASSLLQAPGPQHFGDGTRLSIL.

The chain employs TRBV6-2 or TRBV6-3 and TRBJ2-2; TRBD2 agrees at 8 bases. The CDR3 has 16 residues. V lost 4 bases, J lost 4 bases, and 8 bases stayed unmatched. Germline loops: CDR1 MNHEY, CDR2 SVGEGT. The CDR3 bases are TGTGCCAGCAGTTGGGCCGGGGGGGCCGTCACCGGGGAGCTGTTTTTT. Its translation is CASSWAGGAVTGELFF.

V and J are TRBV18 and TRBJ1-2, with 7 bases aligning to TRBD1. Germline V gene lookup returns CDR1 KGHSH and CDR2 LQKENI. The CDR3 has 13 amino acids. After removal of 2 bases from V and 8 bases from J, the junction contained 5 bases not matched to a gene. CDR3 in amino acids: CASSPEQGKGYTF. CDR3 bases: TGTGCCAGCTCACCAGAACAGGGGAAAGGCTACACCTTC.

This clone has more than one count but fewer than ten. This chain joins TRBV6-5 and TRBJ1-4, with D unclear. The CDR3 is 14 residues long. With 8 bases removed from V and 5 bases from J, the gap between germline ends came to 15 bases. Per germline, CDR1 MNHEY and CDR2 SVGAGI. CDR3 sequence (DNA): TGTGCCAGCCTTAGCGGGGATATCAATGAAAAACTGTTTTTT. This codes for CASLSGDINEKLFF.

The chain carries TRBV3-1 (or the pseudogene TRBV3-2) and TRBJ2-3; 10 bases map to TRBD2. CDR3 length: 16 amino acids. Germline V gene data show CDR1 as LGHDT and CDR2 as YNNKEL (reference sequence). The junction had 8 bases not matched to a gene; V was cut back by 4 bases and J by 4 bases. This chain's CDR3 is CASSPRLAGVPDTQYF. The CDR3 nucleotides read TGTGCCAGCAGCCCCCGGCTAGCGGGGGTCCCAGATACGCAGTATTTT.

The rearrangement joins TRBV19 to TRBJ2-1; possibly TRBD1 for D (5 bases). Germline lookup yields CDR1 LNHDA and CDR2 SQIVND (reference sequence). This CDR3 contains 13 residues. The ends were cut back, 0 bases at V and 15 bases at J, with 15 bases in the middle. CDR3 region: CASSIDLGQGMFF. CDR3 DNA: TGTGCCAGTAGTATAGATCTAGGGCAGGGTATGTTCTTC.

J is TRBJ2-5 and V is TRBV24-1, with TRBD1 matching 7 bases. The V gene's germline CDR1 is KGHDR and CDR2 SFDVKD. The CDR3 runs to 13 residues. V trimming: 3 bases; J trimming: 3 bases; junction bases outside the gene matches: 0. The CDR3 protein is CATSDGTEETQYF. The CDR3 DNA follows: TGTGCCACCAGTGATGGGACAGAAGAGACCCAGTACTTC.

The chain recombines TRBV3-1 (or the pseudogene TRBV3-2) with TRBJ1-2; maybe TRBD1 (6 bases). V lost 2 bases and J lost 8, with 18 bases in between. This CDR3 has 15 residues. CDR1 LGHDT and CDR2 YNNKEL come from the germline V gene (reference sequence). CDR3 sequence reads: CASSQPKTGGGGYTF. CDR3 DNA sequence: TGTGCCAGCAGCCAACCTAAGACAGGCGGAGGCGGCTACACCTTC.

V usage is TRBV6-5 and J usage is TRBJ2-2; weak D call: TRBD1 (6 bases). The CDR3 has 13 amino acids. Germline V gene sequence: CDR1 MNHEY, CDR2 SVGAGI. The V end lost 6 bases, the J end lost 3 bases, and 8 bases lay between the germline ends. CDR3: CASRGHDTGELFF. CDR3 DNA: TGTGCCAGCAGGGGACACGACACCGGGGAGCTGTTTTTT.

This chain joins TRBV27 and TRBJ2-3; the match to TRBD1 covers 11 bases. Germline trimming cut 5 bases from V and 5 bases from J; bases unmatched to any gene: 9. The CDR3 is 16 residues long. The germline V gene has CDR1 MNHEY and CDR2 SMNVEV (reference sequence). DNA of the CDR3: TGTGCCAGCAGTCATCCAGGGACAGGGGGAAGAGATACGCAGTATTTT. Translation gives CASSHPGTGGRDTQYF.

The V gene is TRBV5-1, the J gene TRBJ1-1, with D hard to call. This CDR3 region has 14 residues. The ends were cut back, 3 bases at V and 2 bases at J, with 11 bases in the middle. CDR1 and CDR2 from the germline V gene are SGHRS and YFSETQ. Here the CDR3 reads CASSSNDKNTEAFF. The CDR3 region has the DNA TGCGCCAGCAGCTCAAATGACAAAAACACTGAAGCTTTCTTT.

In DNA form, the CDR3 reads TGTGCCAGCAGCCCCGGACAGGGCTATGGCTACACCTTC. It encodes CASSPGQGYGYTF. The rearrangement links TRBV7-2 to TRBJ1-2; 8 nucleotides match TRBD1. V shed 5 bases, J shed 4 bases, and the junction held 3 bases outside the gene matches. This CDR3 region has 13 residues. Germline CDR1 reads SGHTA; CDR2 reads FQGNSA.

The rearrangement uses TRBV28 and TRBJ2-2; 8 nucleotides match TRBD1. Germline lookup yields CDR1 MDHEN and CDR2 SYDVKM. This CDR3 spans 14 amino acids. Trimming took 8 bases from V and 4 from J; bases not matched to a gene: 6. The chain's CDR3 is CASRRQGPTGELFF. The CDR3, as DNA: TGTGCCAGCCGGAGACAGGGGCCCACCGGGGAGCTGTTTTTT.

This rearrangement joins TRBV27 to TRBJ2-4; 9 bases line up with TRBD1. Germline V gives CDR1 MNHEY, CDR2 SMNVEV (reference sequence). This CDR3 comprises 16 residues. The J segment lost 3 bases and the V segment lost 3 bases, leaving 6 bases of the junction unmatched. The CDR3 coding sequence is TGTGCCAGCAGTTTCGGGACAGGGTGGGGCAAAAACATTCAGTACTTC. As protein: CASSFGTGWGKNIQYF.

This clone was picked up one time. The V gene is TRBV4-1, the J gene TRBJ1-1, with D possibly being TRBD1 (5 bases). The germline V gene encodes CDR1 MGHRA and CDR2 YSYEKL. This CDR3 is 14 amino acids long. V was clipped by 1 base and J by 5 bases, with 11 bases between them. DNA of the CDR3: TGCGCCAGCAGCCAAGTATCAGGGCGGACTGAAGCTTTCTTT. This translates into CASSQVSGRTEAFF.

This CDR3 reads CASSPGQNTEAFF. The CDR3, as DNA: TGTGCCAGCAGCCCTGGCCAGAACACTGAAGCTTTCTTT. This chain joins TRBV28 and TRBJ1-1; D is undetermined. The V gene lost 6 bases and the J gene lost 1 base, with 9 bases spanning the gap. Germline V gene lookup returns CDR1 MDHEN and CDR2 SYDVKM. The CDR3 has 13 amino acids.

A note on this clone: The identical CDR3 is also encoded by other nucleotide sequences in the sample. The rearrangement uses TRBV30 and TRBJ1-5; a possible D gene is TRBD1 (5 bases). Trimming left V 2 bases short and J 4 bases short, with 9 bases between. CDR1 and CDR2 (germline): GTSNPN, SVGIG (reference sequence). This CDR3 comprises 13 residues. The CDR3 DNA follows: TGTGCCTGGAGTACAGGTGGAAATCAGCCCCAGCATTTT. Translation: CAWSTGGNQPQHF.

The V and J genes are TRBV5-4 and TRBJ2-5, with 9 bases matching TRBD1. Germline CDR1 and CDR2: SGHNT and YYREEE (reference sequence). The CDR3 runs 15 residues. The ends lost 4 bases at V and 4 bases at J; junction bases unmatched: 8. The CDR3 DNA follows: TGTGCCAGCAGCCTGGGGGGACAGGGCGGAGAGACCCAGTACTTC. Translating gives CASSLGGQGGETQYF.

This chain joins TRBV4-2 and TRBJ2-4, with TRBD2 matching over 7 bases. The CDR3 runs to 13 residues. J lost 9 bases, V lost 0 bases, and 2 bases had no gene match. In germline, CDR1 is LGHNA, CDR2 YNFKEQ. CDR3 sequence: CASSQDGEGIQYF. For the CDR3, the DNA is TGTGCCAGCAGCCAAGATGGGGAGGGCATTCAGTACTTC.

Written as DNA, the CDR3 is TGTGCCAGCAGTTCGTTGTGGGGAGACCAAGAGACCCAGTACTTC. Translated, it gives CASSSLWGDQETQYF. The V and J genes are TRBV6-5 and TRBJ2-5, with a tentative D call TRBD2 (5 bases). Trimming took off 4 bases at V and 0 bases at J, with 12 bases between the two ends. This CDR3 is 15 amino acids long. The germline gives CDR1 MNHEY, CDR2 SVGAGI.